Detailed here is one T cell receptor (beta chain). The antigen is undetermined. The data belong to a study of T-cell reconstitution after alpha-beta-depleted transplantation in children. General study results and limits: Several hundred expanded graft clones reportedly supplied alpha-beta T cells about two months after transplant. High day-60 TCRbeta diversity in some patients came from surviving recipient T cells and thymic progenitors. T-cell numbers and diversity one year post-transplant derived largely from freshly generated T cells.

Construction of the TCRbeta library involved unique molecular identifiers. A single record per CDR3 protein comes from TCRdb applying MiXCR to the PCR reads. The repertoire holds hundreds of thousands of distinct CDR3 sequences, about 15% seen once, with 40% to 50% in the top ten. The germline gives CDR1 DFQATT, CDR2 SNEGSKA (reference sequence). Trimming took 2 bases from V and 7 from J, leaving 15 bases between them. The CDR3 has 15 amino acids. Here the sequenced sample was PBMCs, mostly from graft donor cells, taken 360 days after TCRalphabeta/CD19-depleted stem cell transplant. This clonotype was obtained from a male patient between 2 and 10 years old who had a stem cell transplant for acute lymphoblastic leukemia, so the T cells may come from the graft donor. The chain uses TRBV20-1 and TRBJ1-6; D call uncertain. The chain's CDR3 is CSARRADSANSPLHF. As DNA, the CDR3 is TGCAGTGCTAGACGGGCAGATTCTGCCAATTCACCCCTCCACTTT.